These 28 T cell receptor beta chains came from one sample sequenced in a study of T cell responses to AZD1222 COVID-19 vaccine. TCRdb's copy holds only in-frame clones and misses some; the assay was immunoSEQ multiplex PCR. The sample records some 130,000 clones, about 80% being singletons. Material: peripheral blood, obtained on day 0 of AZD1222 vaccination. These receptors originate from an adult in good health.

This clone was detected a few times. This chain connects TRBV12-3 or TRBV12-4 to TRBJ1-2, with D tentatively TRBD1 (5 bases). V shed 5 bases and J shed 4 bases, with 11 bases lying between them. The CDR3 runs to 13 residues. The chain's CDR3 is CASSETESYGYTF. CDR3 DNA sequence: TGTGCCAGCAGTGAGACAGAAAGCTATGGCTACACCTTC.

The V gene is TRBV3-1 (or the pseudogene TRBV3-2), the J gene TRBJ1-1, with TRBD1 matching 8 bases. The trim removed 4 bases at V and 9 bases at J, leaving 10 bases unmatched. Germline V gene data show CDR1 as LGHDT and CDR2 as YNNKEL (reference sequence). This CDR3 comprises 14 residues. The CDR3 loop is CASSRSGTGGKAFF. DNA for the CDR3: TGTGCCAGCAGCCGCTCCGGGACAGGAGGGAAAGCTTTCTTT.

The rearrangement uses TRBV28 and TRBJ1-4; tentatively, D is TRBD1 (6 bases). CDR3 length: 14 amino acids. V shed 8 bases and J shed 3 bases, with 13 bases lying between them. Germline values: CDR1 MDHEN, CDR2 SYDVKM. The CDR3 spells CASAEGGANEKLFF. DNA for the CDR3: TGTGCCAGCGCAGAGGGGGGGGCTAATGAAAAACTGTTTTTT. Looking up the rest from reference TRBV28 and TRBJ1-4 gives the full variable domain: DVKVTQSSRYLVKRTGEKVFLECVQDMDHENMFWYRQDPGLGLRLIYFSYDVKMKEKGDIPEGYSVSREKKERFSLILESASTNQTSMYLCASAEGGANEKLFFGSGTQLSVL.

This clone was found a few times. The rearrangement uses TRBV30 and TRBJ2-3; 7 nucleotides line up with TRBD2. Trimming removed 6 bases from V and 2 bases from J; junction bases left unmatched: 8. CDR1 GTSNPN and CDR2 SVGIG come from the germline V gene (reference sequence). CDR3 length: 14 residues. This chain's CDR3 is CACAAGVFTDTQYF. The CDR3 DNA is TGTGCCTGTGCGGCGGGGGTTTTCACAGATACGCAGTATTTT.

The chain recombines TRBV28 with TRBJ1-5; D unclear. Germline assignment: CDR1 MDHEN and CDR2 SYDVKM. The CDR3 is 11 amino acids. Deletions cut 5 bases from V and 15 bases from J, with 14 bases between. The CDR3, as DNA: TGTGCCAGCAGTACTTCCAGCGTAGGGCATTTT. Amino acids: CASSTSSVGHF.

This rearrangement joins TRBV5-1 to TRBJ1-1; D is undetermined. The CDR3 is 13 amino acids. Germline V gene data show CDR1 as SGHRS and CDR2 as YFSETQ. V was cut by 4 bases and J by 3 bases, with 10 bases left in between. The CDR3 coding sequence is TGCGCCAGCAGCCCTCCCCGGGACACTGAAGCTTTCTTT. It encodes CASSPPRDTEAFF. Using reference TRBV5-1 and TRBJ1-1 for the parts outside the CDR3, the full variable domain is KAGVTQTPRYLIKTRGQQVTLSCSPISGHRSVSWYQQTPGQGLQFLFEYFSETQRNKGNFPGRFSGRQFSNSRSEMNVSTLELGDSALYLCASSPPRDTEAFFGQGTRLTVV.

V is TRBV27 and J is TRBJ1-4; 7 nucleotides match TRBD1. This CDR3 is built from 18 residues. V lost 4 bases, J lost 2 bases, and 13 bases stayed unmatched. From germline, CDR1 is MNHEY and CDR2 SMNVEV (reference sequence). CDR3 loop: CASSSRGLQGRTNEKLFF. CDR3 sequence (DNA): TGTGCCAGCAGTTCCCGTGGGCTACAGGGGAGGACTAATGAAAAACTGTTTTTT.

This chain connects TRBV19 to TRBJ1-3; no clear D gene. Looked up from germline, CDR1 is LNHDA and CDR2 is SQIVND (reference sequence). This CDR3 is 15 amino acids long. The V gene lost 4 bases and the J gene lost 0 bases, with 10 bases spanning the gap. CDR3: CASSNFRSSGNTIYF. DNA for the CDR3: TGTGCCAGTAGTAATTTTAGATCCTCTGGAAACACCATATATTTT.

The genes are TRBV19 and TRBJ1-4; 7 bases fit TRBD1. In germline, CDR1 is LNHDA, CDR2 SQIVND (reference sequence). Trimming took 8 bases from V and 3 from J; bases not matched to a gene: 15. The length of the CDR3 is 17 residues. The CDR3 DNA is TGTGCCAGTGGAAAGGGGGGTTGGGACAGCGCTAATGAAAAACTGTTTTTT. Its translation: CASGKGGWDSANEKLFF.

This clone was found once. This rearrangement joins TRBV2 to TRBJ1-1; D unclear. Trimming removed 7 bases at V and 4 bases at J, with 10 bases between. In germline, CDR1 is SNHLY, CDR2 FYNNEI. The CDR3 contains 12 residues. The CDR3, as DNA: TGTGCCAGCAAGTCAGACGGCACTGAAGCTTTCTTT. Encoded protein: CASKSDGTEAFF.

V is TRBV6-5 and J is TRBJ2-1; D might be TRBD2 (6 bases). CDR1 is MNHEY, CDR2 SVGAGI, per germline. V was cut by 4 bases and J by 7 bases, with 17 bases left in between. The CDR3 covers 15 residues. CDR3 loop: CASSSGGIGKNEQFF. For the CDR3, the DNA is TGTGCCAGCAGTTCAGGAGGGATTGGAAAAAATGAGCAGTTCTTC.

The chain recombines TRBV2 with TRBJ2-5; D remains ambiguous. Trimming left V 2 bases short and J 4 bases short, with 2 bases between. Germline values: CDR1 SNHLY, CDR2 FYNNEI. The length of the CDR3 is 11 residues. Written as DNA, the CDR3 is TGTGCCAGCAGTGAATCAGAGACCCAGTACTTC. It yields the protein CASSESETQYF.

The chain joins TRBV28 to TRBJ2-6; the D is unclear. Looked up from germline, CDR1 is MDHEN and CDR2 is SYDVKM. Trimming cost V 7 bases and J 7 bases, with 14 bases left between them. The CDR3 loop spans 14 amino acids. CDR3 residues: CASTPRSTANVLTF. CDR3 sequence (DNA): TGTGCCAGCACCCCCCGAAGTACCGCCAACGTCCTGACTTTC.

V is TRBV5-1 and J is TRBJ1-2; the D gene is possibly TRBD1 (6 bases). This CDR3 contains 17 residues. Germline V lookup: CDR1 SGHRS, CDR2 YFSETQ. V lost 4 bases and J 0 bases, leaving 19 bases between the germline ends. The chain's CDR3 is CASSRGGGPSSNYGYTF. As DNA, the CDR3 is TGCGCCAGCAGCCGGGGCGGGGGCCCGTCATCTAACTATGGCTACACCTTC.

The CDR3 spells CASSWSGTSGGTEQFF. The DNA of the CDR3 is TGTGCCAGCAGCTGGTCCGGGACTAGCGGGGGAACGGAGCAGTTCTTC. This chain links TRBV7-2 with TRBJ2-1; 14 positions match TRBD2. The germline V gene encodes CDR1 SGHTA and CDR2 FQGNSA. This CDR3 is built from 16 residues. V gave up 4 bases and J gave up 10 bases; unmatched junction bases: 9.

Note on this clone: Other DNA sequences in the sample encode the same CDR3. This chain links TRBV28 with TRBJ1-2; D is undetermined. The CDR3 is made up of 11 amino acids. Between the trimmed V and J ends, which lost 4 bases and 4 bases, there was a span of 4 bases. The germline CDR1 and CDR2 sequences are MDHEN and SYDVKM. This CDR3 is CASSSVYGYTF. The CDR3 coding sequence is TGTGCCAGCAGTTCGGTCTATGGCTACACCTTC.

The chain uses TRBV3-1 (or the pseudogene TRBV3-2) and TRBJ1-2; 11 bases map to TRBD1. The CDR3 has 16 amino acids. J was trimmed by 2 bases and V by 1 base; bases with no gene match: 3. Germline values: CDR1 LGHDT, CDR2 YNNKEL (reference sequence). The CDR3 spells CASSQAWDRGNYGYTF. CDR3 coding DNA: TGTGCCAGCAGCCAAGCTTGGGACAGGGGGAACTATGGCTACACCTTC.

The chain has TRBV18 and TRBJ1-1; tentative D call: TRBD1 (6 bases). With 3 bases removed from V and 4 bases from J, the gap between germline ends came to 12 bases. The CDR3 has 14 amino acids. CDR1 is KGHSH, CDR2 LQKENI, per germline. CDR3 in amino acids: CASSPQQGVTEAFF. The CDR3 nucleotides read TGTGCCAGCTCACCCCAACAGGGAGTCACTGAAGCTTTCTTT.

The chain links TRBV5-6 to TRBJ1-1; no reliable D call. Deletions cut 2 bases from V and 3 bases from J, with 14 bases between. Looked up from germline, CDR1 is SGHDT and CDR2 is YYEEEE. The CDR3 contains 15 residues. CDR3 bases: TGTGCCAGCAGCTTCTTTAAGTTGGGCCACACTGAAGCTTTCTTT. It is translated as CASSFFKLGHTEAFF.

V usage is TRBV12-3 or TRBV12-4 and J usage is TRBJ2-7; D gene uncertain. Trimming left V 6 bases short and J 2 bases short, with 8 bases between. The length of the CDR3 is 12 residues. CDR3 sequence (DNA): TGTGCCAGCAGCATTAGGGCCTACGAGCAGTACTTC. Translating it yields CASSIRAYEQYF.

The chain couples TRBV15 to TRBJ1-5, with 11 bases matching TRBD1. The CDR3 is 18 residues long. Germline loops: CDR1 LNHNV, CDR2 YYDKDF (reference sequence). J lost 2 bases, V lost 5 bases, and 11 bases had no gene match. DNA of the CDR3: TGTGCCACCAGCTTCAGGACAGGGGGCGGCAGGGGCAATCAGCCCCAGCATTTT. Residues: CATSFRTGGGRGNQPQHF.

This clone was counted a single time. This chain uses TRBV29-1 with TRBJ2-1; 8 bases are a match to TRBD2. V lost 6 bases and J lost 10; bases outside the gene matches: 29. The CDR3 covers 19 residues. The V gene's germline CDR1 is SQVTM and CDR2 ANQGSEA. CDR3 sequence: CSVGARGGLTMSTLWEQFF. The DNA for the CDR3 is TGCAGCGTGGGCGCCCGGGGGGGTCTCACAATGAGCACCCTATGGGAGCAGTTCTTC.

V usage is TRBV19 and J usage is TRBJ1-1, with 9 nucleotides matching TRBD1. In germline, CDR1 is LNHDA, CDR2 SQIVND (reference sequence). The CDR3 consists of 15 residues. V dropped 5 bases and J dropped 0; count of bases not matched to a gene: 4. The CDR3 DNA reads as TGTGCCAGTAGTCCTCGGACAGGGGTGAACACTGAAGCTTTCTTT. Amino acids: CASSPRTGVNTEAFF.

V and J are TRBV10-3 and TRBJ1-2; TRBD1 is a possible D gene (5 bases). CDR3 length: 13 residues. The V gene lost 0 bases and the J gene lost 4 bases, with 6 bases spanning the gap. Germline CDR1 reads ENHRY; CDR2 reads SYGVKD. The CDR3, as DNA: TGTGCCATCAGTGAGTCGAGGGGCTATGGCTACACCTTC. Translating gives CAISESRGYGYTF.

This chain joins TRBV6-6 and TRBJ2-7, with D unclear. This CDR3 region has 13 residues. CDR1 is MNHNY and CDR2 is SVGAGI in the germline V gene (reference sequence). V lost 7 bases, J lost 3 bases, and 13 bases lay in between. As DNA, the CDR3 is TGTGCCAGCACCCTAAGGAGTGGCTACGAGCAGTACTTC. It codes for CASTLRSGYEQYF.

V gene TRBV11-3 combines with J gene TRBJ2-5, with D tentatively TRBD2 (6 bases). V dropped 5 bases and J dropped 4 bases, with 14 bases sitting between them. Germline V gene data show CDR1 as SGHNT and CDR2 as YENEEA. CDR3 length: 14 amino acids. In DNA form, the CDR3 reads TGTGCCAGCAGCCAATCCGGGAGAGGAGAGACCCAGTACTTC. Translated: CASSQSGRGETQYF.

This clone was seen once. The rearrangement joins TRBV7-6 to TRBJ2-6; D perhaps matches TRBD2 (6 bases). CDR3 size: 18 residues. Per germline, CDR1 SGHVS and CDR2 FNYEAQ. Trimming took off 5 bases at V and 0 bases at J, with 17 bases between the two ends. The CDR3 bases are TGTGCCAGCAGCCCTCAACGGGGGAGCACCTCTGGGGCCAACGTCCTGACTTTC. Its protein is CASSPQRGSTSGANVLTF.

The CDR3 region has the DNA TGTGCCAGTCGGGACAGAATGAACACTGAAGCTTTCTTT. It translates to CASRDRMNTEAFF. The chain links TRBV19 to TRBJ1-1, with 7 positions matching TRBD1. V lost 8 bases to trimming and J lost 0 bases; unmatched junction nucleotides: 3. The CDR3 consists of 13 residues. The V gene's germline CDR1 is LNHDA and CDR2 SQIVND (reference sequence).